Shown below are 30 T cell receptor beta chains from a single sample sequenced in a study of cytomegalovirus exposure and HLA in healthy donors (TCRdb year 2017). Receptor amplification or capture employed the immunoSEQ multiplex PCR assay. The multiplex PCR relied on a mix of 60 forward primers for TCR Vbeta segments and 13 reverse primers for TCR Jbeta segments. The immuneACCESS repertoire file appears here via TCRdb, limited to in-frame rearrangements. These files lack a portion of the clones; in checked studies, under half of the deficit traces to unresolved V genes, and the cause of the others is not known. This sample holds 120,000 to 150,000 clones; 80% to 85% were observed only once. Of the sample, roughly 3.5% falls within the top ten clones. The sequenced sample was PBMCs. These receptors came from a male donor in good health and CMV-seronegative.

V gene TRBV27 combines with J gene TRBJ2-7; no firm D call. This CDR3 has 14 residues. The germline CDR1 and CDR2 sequences are MNHEY and SMNVEV (reference sequence). Between the trimmed V and J ends, which lost 0 bases and 0 bases, there was a span of 6 bases. CDR3 sequence (DNA): TGTGCCAGCAGTTTATCGTCAGACTCCTACGAGCAGTACTTC. Protein product: CASSLSSDSYEQYF.

The rearrangement joins TRBV7-2 to TRBJ2-2, with TRBD1 as a possible D gene (6 bases). The CDR3 consists of 15 residues. V was shortened by 6 bases and J by 6 bases, with 17 bases between the two germline ends. From germline, CDR1 is SGHTA and CDR2 FQGNSA. This CDR3 reads CASSRDTLRSGELFF. The DNA of the CDR3 is TGTGCCAGCAGTAGGGACACCCTGAGGTCCGGGGAGCTGTTTTTT.

The V call is TRBV7-3, the J call TRBJ1-6; D is uncertain. The CDR3 runs to 15 residues. CDR1 and CDR2 (germline): SGHTA, FQGTGA. Trimming took off 6 bases at V and 0 bases at J, with 9 bases between the two ends. The CDR3 is CASRPRSSYNSPLHF. The CDR3, as DNA: TGTGCCAGCAGGCCGCGTAGCTCCTATAATTCACCCCTCCACTTT. Together with reference TRBV7-3 and TRBJ1-6, the CDR3 gives the full variable domain: GAGVSQTPSNKVTEKGKYVELRCDPISGHTALYWYRQSLGQGPEFLIYFQGTGAADDSGLPNDRFFAVRPEGSVSTLKIQRTERGDSAVYLCASRPRSSYNSPLHFGNGTRLTVT.

The DNA for the CDR3 is TGTGCCAGCAGCTTTTCAGGGGACCAGCCCCAGCATTTT. As protein: CASSFSGDQPQHF. The genes are TRBV7-9 and TRBJ1-5; possibly TRBD1 for D (6 bases). This CDR3 comprises 13 residues. From germline, CDR1 is SEHNR and CDR2 FQNEAQ (reference sequence). V was pared by 3 bases and J by 7 bases, with 10 bases between.

V gene TRBV2 combines with J gene TRBJ2-3, with 7 nucleotides matching TRBD2. V lost 6 bases to trimming and J lost 0 bases; unmatched junction nucleotides: 6. CDR3 length equals 15 residues. Germline CDR1 reads SNHLY; CDR2 reads FYNNEI. The CDR3 loop reads CASSGRRSSTDTQYF. As DNA, the CDR3 is TGTGCCAGCAGCGGGAGGAGGTCTAGCACAGATACGCAGTATTTT.

The CDR3 loop is CASSHPTGGRAGELFF. For the CDR3, the DNA is TGCGCCAGCAGCCACCCGACAGGGGGCCGGGCCGGGGAGCTGTTTTTT. The genes are TRBV4-1 and TRBJ2-2; 10 nucleotides match TRBD1. Germline assignment: CDR1 MGHRA and CDR2 YSYEKL. CDR3 size: 16 residues. The V segment lost 3 bases and the J segment 6 bases; nucleotides outside the gene matches: 7.

V is TRBV6-6 and J is TRBJ2-1, with 8 bases matching TRBD2. Germline V gene lookup returns CDR1 MNHNY and CDR2 SVGAGI (reference sequence). Trimming cost V 10 bases and J 8 bases; bases outside gene matches: 16. This CDR3 has 15 amino acids. The CDR3 DNA reads TGTGCCATCGGGGGGGAAGGGGGGGCATTCTATGAGCAGTTCTTC. Amino acids: CAIGGEGGAFYEQFF.

For the CDR3, the DNA is TGCAGTGCTAGAGTGGAGGAGACCCAGTACTTC. Protein product: CSARVEETQYF. V gene TRBV20-1 combines with J gene TRBJ2-5, with D unresolved. The CDR3 is made up of 11 amino acids. CDR1 is DFQATT and CDR2 is SNEGSKA in the germline V gene (reference sequence). V lost 1 base and J 5 bases, leaving 5 bases between the germline ends.

The CDR3 reads CSAKVQGALTGANVLTF. CDR3 bases: TGCAGCGCCAAAGTACAGGGGGCGCTGACTGGGGCCAACGTCCTGACTTTC. J is TRBJ2-6 and V is TRBV29-1, with 9 bases aligning to TRBD1. V lost 7 bases and J lost 2; bases outside the gene matches: 12. The CDR3 is 17 residues long. CDR1 and CDR2 (germline): SQVTM, ANQGSEA.

This sequence joins TRBV11-1 and TRBJ2-2, with D possibly TRBD1 on 6 matching bases. Germline values: CDR1 SGHAT, CDR2 FQDESV (reference sequence). Between the trimmed V and J ends, which lost 7 bases and 5 bases, there was a span of 17 bases. This CDR3 is built from 15 residues. In DNA, the CDR3 is TGTGCCAGCACCCTTCAGTTACAGGGTACCGGGGAGCTGTTTTTT. It translates to CASTLQLQGTGELFF.

The CDR3 loop reads CASSVEVGQGWAEAFF. The CDR3 nucleotides are TGTGCCAGCAGCGTAGAAGTCGGACAGGGGTGGGCTGAAGCTTTCTTT. The chain has TRBV9 and TRBJ1-1; TRBD1 agrees at 9 bases. The CDR3 totals 16 residues. Trimming removed 0 bases from V and 6 bases from J; junction bases left unmatched: 9. Germline CDR1 SGDLS, CDR2 YYNGEE.

The chain has TRBV5-4 and TRBJ2-1; 12 bases line up with TRBD2. Germline loops: CDR1 SGHNT, CDR2 YYREEE (reference sequence). After removal of 4 bases from V and 4 bases from J, the junction contained 6 bases not matched to a gene. This CDR3 is 16 amino acids long. The CDR3 protein is CASSLLGLAGYNEQFF. CDR3 bases: TGTGCCAGCAGCCTTCTCGGACTAGCGGGATACAATGAGCAGTTCTTC. Supplemented by reference TRBV5-4 and TRBJ2-1, the full variable domain reads ETGVTQSPTHLIKTRGQQVTLRCSSQSGHNTVSWYQQALGQGPQFIFQYYREEENGRGNFPPRFSGLQFPNYSSELNVNALELDDSALYLCASSLLGLAGYNEQFFGPGTRLTVL.

This sequence joins TRBV19 and TRBJ1-1; tentatively, D is TRBD1 (6 bases). The V gene's germline CDR1 is LNHDA and CDR2 SQIVND (reference sequence). The V end was cut by 1 base, the J end by 4 bases, with 13 bases between. The CDR3 is made up of 15 amino acids. The CDR3 here is CASSIAGALSTEAFF. CDR3 DNA: TGTGCCAGTAGTATAGCAGGGGCGCTGAGCACTGAAGCTTTCTTT. Variable domain in full (rest from reference TRBV19 and TRBJ1-1): DGGITQSPKYLFRKEGQNVTLSCEQNLNHDAMYWYRQDPGQGLRLIYYSQIVNDFQKGDIAEGYSVSREKKESFPLTVTSAQKNPTAFYLCASSIAGALSTEAFFGQGTRLTVV.

The J gene is TRBJ2-1, the V gene TRBV28, with D hard to call. Germline-derived CDR1 and CDR2 are MDHEN and SYDVKM. V lost 2 bases and J lost 8, with 7 bases in between. The CDR3 runs 12 residues. CDR3 loop: CASSLAFDEQFF. In nucleotides, the CDR3 is TGTGCCAGCAGTTTAGCGTTCGATGAGCAGTTCTTC.

This sequence joins TRBV28 and TRBJ2-3; 12 nucleotides match TRBD2. V was pared by 6 bases and J by 5 bases, with 6 bases of the junction left unmatched. The CDR3 contains 15 residues. Germline V gene sequence: CDR1 MDHEN, CDR2 SYDVKM. CDR3 DNA sequence: TGTGCCAGCAGCCTTGCGGGACTAGCGGGAGATACGCAGTATTTT. Encoded protein: CASSLAGLAGDTQYF. Supplemented by reference TRBV28 and TRBJ2-3, the full variable domain reads DVKVTQSSRYLVKRTGEKVFLECVQDMDHENMFWYRQDPGLGLRLIYFSYDVKMKEKGDIPEGYSVSREKKERFSLILESASTNQTSMYLCASSLAGLAGDTQYFGPGTRLTVL.

The rearrangement joins TRBV18 to TRBJ2-7, with 13 bases that match TRBD2. The V segment lost 5 bases and the J segment 3 bases; nucleotides outside the gene matches: 4. The CDR3 sequence is 15 residues long. The V gene's germline CDR1 is KGHSH and CDR2 LQKENI. The CDR3 here is CASSATSGGYYEQYF. CDR3 DNA: TGTGCCAGCTCAGCGACTAGCGGGGGGTACTACGAGCAGTACTTC.

Points on this clone: Mismatch with germline at one junction end may stem from a read error. Within the sample, other DNA sequences also encode this same CDR3. This rearrangement joins TRBV6-5 to TRBJ2-7; 7 positions match TRBD2. The CDR3 sequence is 16 residues long. Germline V gene data show CDR1 as MNHEY and CDR2 as SVGAGI. The DNA of the CDR3 is TGTGCCAGCAGTTACTCGGGGGGGGAAGGTCTCCACGAGCAGTATTTC. This gives the protein CASSYSGGEGLHEQYF.

V and J are TRBV5-4 and TRBJ2-4; possible D gene TRBD2, 6 bases. V was trimmed by 3 bases and J by 12 bases, leaving 16 bases between them. The CDR3 is 13 amino acids. The V gene's germline CDR1 is SGHNT and CDR2 YYREEE (reference sequence). DNA for the CDR3: TGTGCCAGCAGCTCTATGGACGGCGGGACTCAGTACTTC. It specifies CASSSMDGGTQYF.

V is TRBV6-5 and J is TRBJ2-1; D not resolved. Germline V lookup: CDR1 MNHEY, CDR2 SVGAGI. This CDR3 spans 12 amino acids. V was shortened by 2 bases and J by 9 bases, with 8 bases between the two germline ends. CDR3 bases: TGTGCCAGCAGTTACACACGCGGTGAGCAGTTCTTC. It translates to CASSYTRGEQFF.

The rearrangement joins TRBV5-1 to TRBJ1-1; maybe TRBD1 (5 bases). CDR1 SGHRS and CDR2 YFSETQ come from the germline V gene. This CDR3 comprises 14 residues. The germline V and J ends were trimmed by 5 bases and 1 base, with 12 bases remaining between them. CDR3 loop: CASRQGLSNTEAFF. CDR3 bases: TGCGCCAGCAGGCAGGGACTTTCGAACACTGAAGCTTTCTTT. Full variable domain (outside the CDR3, taken from reference TRBV5-1 and TRBJ1-1): KAGVTQTPRYLIKTRGQQVTLSCSPISGHRSVSWYQQTPGQGLQFLFEYFSETQRNKGNFPGRFSGRQFSNSRSEMNVSTLELGDSALYLCASRQGLSNTEAFFGQGTRLTVV.

V and J are TRBV18 and TRBJ2-3; TRBD1 matches 9 bases. The trim removed 6 bases at V and 4 bases at J, leaving 8 bases unmatched. CDR3 length equals 15 residues. Germline V gives CDR1 KGHSH, CDR2 LQKENI. The CDR3 sequence: CASSRYRGLADTQYF. The CDR3 DNA is TGTGCCAGCTCGCGATACAGGGGGCTCGCAGATACGCAGTATTTT.

This rearrangement joins TRBV5-5 to TRBJ1-6; the D is unclear. Trimming stripped 2 bases from V and 10 bases from J, with 10 bases between. This CDR3 region has 13 residues. The germline CDR1 and CDR2 sequences are SGHKS and YYEKEE (reference sequence). In DNA form, the CDR3 reads TGTGCCAGCAGCTTAACGGAGTTCTCACCCCTCCACTTT. Its protein product is CASSLTEFSPLHF.

This chain connects TRBV27 to TRBJ2-7; D gene ambiguous. Germline V gene lookup returns CDR1 MNHEY and CDR2 SMNVEV (reference sequence). V lost 4 bases and J 1 base, leaving 8 bases between the germline ends. This CDR3 has 13 amino acids. The CDR3 region has the DNA TGTGCCAGCAGTTGGGCAGCATCCTACGAGCAGTACTTC. Translating gives CASSWAASYEQYF.

There are a few counts of this clone. The chain carries TRBV11-2 and TRBJ1-1; D not certain. With 3 bases removed from V and 0 bases from J, the gap between germline ends came to 17 bases. The CDR3 totals 17 residues. Germline V gene lookup returns CDR1 SGHAT and CDR2 FQNNGV. CDR3 residues: CASSFGGTRRMNTEAFF. In nucleotides, the CDR3 is TGTGCCAGCAGCTTCGGCGGAACGAGACGCATGAACACTGAAGCTTTCTTT. Full variable domain (outside the CDR3, taken from reference TRBV11-2 and TRBJ1-1): EAGVAQSPRYKIIEKRQSVAFWCNPISGHATLYWYQQILGQGPKLLIQFQNNGVVDDSQLPKDRFSAERLKGVDSTLKIQPAKLEDSAVYLCASSFGGTRRMNTEAFFGQGTRLTVV.

The chain couples TRBV15 to TRBJ2-7; D might be TRBD1 (6 bases). The CDR3 runs to 15 residues. Per germline, CDR1 LNHNV and CDR2 YYDKDF (reference sequence). V was cut by 1 base and J by 3 bases, with 13 bases left in between. The CDR3 is CATSRGKGVNYEQYF. The CDR3 coding sequence is TGTGCCACCAGCAGAGGAAAGGGGGTCAACTACGAGCAGTACTTC.

The genes are TRBV27 and TRBJ2-7; D is possibly TRBD1 (5 bases). V lost 2 bases, J lost 0 bases, and 14 bases lay in between. Germline V CDR1 and CDR2: MNHEY, SMNVEV (reference sequence). This CDR3 spans 16 amino acids. For the CDR3, the DNA is TGTGCCAGCAGTTTAGGGGCTCAGGGTCCCTCCTACGAGCAGTACTTC. Protein: CASSLGAQGPSYEQYF.

A few counts support this clone. The chain employs TRBV6-5 and TRBJ1-1, with D maybe TRBD1 (5 bases). Germline loops: CDR1 MNHEY, CDR2 SVGAGI. Trimming cost V 4 bases and J 5 bases, with 8 bases left between them. This CDR3 has 12 residues. CDR3 in amino acids: CASSSDITEAFF. The CDR3 DNA follows: TGTGCCAGCAGTTCGGACATAACTGAAGCTTTCTTT.

The gene calls are TRBV6-5 and TRBJ1-1; unclear D gene. The ends were cut back, 5 bases at V and 0 bases at J, with 13 bases in the middle. The CDR3 loop spans 15 amino acids. The germline CDR1 and CDR2 sequences are MNHEY and SVGAGI. CDR3 residues: CASSLGDLMNTEAFF. The CDR3 DNA reads as TGTGCCAGCAGTCTCGGTGATTTGATGAACACTGAAGCTTTCTTT.

The chain employs TRBV29-1 and TRBJ1-1; 7 bases match TRBD1. V shed 1 base, J shed 0 bases, and the junction held 5 bases outside the gene matches. The CDR3 spans 15 residues. Germline lookup yields CDR1 SQVTM and CDR2 ANQGSEA. Written as DNA, the CDR3 is TGCAGCGTTGAAGTGAGGGGACAGATGAACACTGAAGCTTTCTTT. Translated: CSVEVRGQMNTEAFF.

The chain couples TRBV10-3 to TRBJ1-5; 7 bases agree with TRBD1. Germline V lookup: CDR1 ENHRY, CDR2 SYGVKD. The junction had 4 bases not matched to a gene; V was cut back by 1 base and J by 1 base. The CDR3 is made up of 16 amino acids. CDR3 sequence: CAISELDRASNQPQHF. CDR3 sequence (DNA): TGTGCCATCAGTGAGTTAGACAGGGCCAGCAATCAGCCCCAGCATTTT.